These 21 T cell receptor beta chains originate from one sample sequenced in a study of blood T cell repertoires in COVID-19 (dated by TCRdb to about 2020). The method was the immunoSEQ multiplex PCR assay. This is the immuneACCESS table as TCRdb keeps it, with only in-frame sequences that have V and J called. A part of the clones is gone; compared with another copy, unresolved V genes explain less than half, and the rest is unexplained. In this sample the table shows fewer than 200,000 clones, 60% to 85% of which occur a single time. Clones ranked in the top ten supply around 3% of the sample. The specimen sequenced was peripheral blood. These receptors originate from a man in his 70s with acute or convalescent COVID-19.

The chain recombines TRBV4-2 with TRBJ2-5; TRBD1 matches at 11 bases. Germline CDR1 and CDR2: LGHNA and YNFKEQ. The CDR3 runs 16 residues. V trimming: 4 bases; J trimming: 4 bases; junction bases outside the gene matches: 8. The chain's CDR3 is CASSRLGQGVSETQYF. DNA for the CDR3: TGTGCCAGCAGCCGCTTGGGACAGGGGGTTTCAGAGACCCAGTACTTC.

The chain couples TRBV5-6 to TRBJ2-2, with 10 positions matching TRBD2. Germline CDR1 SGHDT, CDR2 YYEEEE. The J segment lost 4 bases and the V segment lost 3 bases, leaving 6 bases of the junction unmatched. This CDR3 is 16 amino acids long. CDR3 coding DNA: TGTGCCAGCAGCTCCCTTAGCGGGGGGCGCACCGGGGAGCTGTTTTTT. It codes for CASSSLSGGRTGELFF.

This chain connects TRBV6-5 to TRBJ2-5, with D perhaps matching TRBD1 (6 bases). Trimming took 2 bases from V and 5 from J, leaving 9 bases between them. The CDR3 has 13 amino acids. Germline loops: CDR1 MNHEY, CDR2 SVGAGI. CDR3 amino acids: CASSYTGMETQYF. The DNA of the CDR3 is TGTGCCAGCAGTTACACAGGGATGGAGACCCAGTACTTC.

The CDR3 DNA follows: TGTGCTAGTGGTTTGGGACTTAGCGGGGTATACAATGAGCAGTTCTTC. This codes for CASGLGLSGVYNEQFF. J is TRBJ2-1 and V is TRBV12-5; 8 nucleotides match TRBD2. The CDR3 has 16 amino acids. The V gene's germline CDR1 is LGHNT and CDR2 FRNRAP. The V and J ends lost 1 base and 4 bases, in that order; junction bases with no gene match: 6.

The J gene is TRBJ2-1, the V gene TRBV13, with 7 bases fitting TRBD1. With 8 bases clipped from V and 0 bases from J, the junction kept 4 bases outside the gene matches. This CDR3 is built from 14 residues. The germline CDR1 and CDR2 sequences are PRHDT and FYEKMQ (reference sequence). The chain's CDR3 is CASRDSYSYNEQFF. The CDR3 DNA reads TGTGCCAGCCGGGACAGTTACTCCTACAATGAGCAGTTCTTC. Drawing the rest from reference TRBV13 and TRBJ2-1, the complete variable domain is AAGVIQSPRHLIKEKRETATLKCYPIPRHDTVYWYQQGPGQDPQFLISFYEKMQSDKGSIPDRFSAQQFSDYHSELNMSSLELGDSALYFCASRDSYSYNEQFFGPGTRLTVL.

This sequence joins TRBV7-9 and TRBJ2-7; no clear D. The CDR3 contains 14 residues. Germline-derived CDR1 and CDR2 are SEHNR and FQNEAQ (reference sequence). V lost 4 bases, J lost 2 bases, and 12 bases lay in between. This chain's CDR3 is CASSSLNGPYEQYF. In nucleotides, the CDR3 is TGTGCCAGCAGCTCTCTAAATGGGCCCTACGAGCAGTACTTC.

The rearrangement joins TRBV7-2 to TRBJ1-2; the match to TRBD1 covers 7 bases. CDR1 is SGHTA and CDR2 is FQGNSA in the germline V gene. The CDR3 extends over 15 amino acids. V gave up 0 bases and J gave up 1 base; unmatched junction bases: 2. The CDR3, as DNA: TGTGCCAGCAGCTTAGCAGGGGGCGTTAACTATGGCTACACCTTC. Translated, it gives CASSLAGGVNYGYTF.

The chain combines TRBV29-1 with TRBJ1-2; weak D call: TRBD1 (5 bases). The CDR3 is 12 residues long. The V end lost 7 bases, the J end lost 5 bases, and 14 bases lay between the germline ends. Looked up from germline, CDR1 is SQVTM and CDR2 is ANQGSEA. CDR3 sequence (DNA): TGCAGCGACGAGGCGGGGACGTATGGCTACACCTTC. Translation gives CSDEAGTYGYTF.

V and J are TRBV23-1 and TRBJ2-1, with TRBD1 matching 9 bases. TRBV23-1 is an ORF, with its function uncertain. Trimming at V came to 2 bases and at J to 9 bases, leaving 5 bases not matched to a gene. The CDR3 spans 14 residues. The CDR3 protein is CASSQRTGVTEQFF. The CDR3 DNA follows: TGCGCCAGCAGTCAAAGGACAGGGGTTACTGAGCAGTTCTTC.

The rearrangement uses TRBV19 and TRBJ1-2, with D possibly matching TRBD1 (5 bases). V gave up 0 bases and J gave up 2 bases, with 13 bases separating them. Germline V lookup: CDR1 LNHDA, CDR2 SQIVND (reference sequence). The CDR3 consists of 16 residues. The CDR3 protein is CASSIDGGTTNYGYTF. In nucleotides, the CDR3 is TGTGCCAGTAGTATAGATGGGGGGACCACGAACTATGGCTACACCTTC.

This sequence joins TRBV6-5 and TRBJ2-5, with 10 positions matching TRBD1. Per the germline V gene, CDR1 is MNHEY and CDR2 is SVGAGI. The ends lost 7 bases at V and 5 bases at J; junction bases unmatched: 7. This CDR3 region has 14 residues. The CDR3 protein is CASIKGQGWETQYF. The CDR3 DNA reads TGTGCCAGCATTAAGGGACAGGGGTGGGAGACCCAGTACTTC.

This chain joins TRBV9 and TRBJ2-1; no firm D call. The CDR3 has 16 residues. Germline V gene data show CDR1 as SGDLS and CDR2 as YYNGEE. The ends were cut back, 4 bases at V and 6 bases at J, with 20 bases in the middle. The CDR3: CASSPRLEQWSNEQFF. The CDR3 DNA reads TGTGCCAGCAGCCCACGTTTGGAGCAGTGGTCCAATGAGCAGTTCTTC.

In DNA form, the CDR3 reads TGTGCCAGCAGCTTGCTTGGGGGGGCTAGCGGGGTGCTGCGGGGCAATGAGCAGTTCTTC. Encoded protein: CASSLLGGASGVLRGNEQFF. The chain recombines TRBV5-4 with TRBJ2-1, with 9 bases matching TRBD2. This CDR3 comprises 20 residues. Per the germline V gene, CDR1 is SGHNT and CDR2 is YYREEE (reference sequence). The ends lost 1 base at V and 6 bases at J; junction bases unmatched: 20.

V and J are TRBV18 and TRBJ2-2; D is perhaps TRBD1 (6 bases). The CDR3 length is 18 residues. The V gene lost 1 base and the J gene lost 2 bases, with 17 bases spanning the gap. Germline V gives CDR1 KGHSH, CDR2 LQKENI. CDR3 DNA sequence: TGTGCCAGCTCACCACGAGGGAGACAGGCACTAAACACCGGGGAGCTGTTTTTT. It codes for CASSPRGRQALNTGELFF. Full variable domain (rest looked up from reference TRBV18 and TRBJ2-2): NAGVMQNPRHLVRRRGQEARLRCSPMKGHSHVYWYRQLPEEGLKFMVYLQKENIIDESGMPKERFSAEFPKEGPSILRIQQVVRGDSAAYFCASSPRGRQALNTGELFFGEGSRLTVL.

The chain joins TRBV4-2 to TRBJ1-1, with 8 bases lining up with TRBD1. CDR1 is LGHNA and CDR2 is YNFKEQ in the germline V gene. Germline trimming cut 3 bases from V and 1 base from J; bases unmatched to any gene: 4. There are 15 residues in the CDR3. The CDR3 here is CASSHPTGANTEAFF. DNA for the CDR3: TGTGCCAGCAGCCACCCGACAGGGGCGAACACTGAAGCTTTCTTT.

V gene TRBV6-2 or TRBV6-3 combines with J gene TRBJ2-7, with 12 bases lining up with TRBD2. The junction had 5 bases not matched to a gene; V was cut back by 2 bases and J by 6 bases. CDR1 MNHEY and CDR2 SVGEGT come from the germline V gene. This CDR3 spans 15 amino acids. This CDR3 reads CASSYRASGRGEQYF. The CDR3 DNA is TGTGCCAGCAGTTACCGTGCTAGCGGGAGGGGCGAGCAGTACTTC.

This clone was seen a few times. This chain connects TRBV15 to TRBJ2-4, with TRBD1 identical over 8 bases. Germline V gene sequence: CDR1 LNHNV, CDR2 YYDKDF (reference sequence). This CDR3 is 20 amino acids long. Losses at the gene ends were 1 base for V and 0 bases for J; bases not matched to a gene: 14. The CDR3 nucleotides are TGTGCCACCAGCAGAGGGACCGGACAGGGACCCTTAGGAGCCAAAAACATTCAGTACTTC. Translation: CATSRGTGQGPLGAKNIQYF.

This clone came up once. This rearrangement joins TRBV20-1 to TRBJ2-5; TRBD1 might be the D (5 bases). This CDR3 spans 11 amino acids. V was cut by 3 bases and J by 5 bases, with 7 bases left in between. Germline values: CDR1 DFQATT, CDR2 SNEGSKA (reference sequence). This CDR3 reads CSARSGETQYF. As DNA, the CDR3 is TGCAGTGCTAGGTCAGGGGAGACCCAGTACTTC.

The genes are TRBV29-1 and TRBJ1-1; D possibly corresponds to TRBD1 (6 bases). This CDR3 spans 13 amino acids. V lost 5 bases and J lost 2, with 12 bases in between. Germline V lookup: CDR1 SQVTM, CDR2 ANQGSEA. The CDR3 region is CSVMDSPNTEAFF. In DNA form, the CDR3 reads TGCAGCGTTATGGACAGCCCTAACACTGAAGCTTTCTTT.

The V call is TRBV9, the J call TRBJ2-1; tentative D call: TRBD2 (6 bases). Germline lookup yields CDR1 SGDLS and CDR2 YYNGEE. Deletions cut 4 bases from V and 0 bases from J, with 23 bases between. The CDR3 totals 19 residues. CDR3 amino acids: CASSPRERRGGGSYNEQFF. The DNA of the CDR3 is TGTGCCAGCAGCCCCCGGGAGCGGAGGGGTGGGGGCTCCTACAATGAGCAGTTCTTC.

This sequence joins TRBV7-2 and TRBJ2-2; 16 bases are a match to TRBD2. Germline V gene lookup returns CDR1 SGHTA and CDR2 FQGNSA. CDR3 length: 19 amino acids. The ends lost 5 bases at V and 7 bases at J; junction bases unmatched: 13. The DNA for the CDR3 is TGTGCCAGCAGCCCACTCGAGGGACTAGCGGGAGGGCCGATCGGGGAGCTGTTTTTT. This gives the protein CASSPLEGLAGGPIGELFF.